This T cell receptor (beta chain) is from a study of cytomegalovirus exposure and HLA in healthy donors. Broader study findings: Most subjects' HLA-A and HLA-B alleles were reportedly predicted from TCR beta sequences.

PCR used 60 Vbeta primers and 13 Jbeta primers. Using immunoSEQ multiplex PCR, the repertoire was profiled, and TCRdb retains in-frame clones only, with some absent. There are around 170,000 clones in the sample; approximately 80% occur only once, and around 1.4% lies in the top ten. On this clone itself: Its matching antigen is unknown.

CDR3 length equals 17 residues. The germline V gene encodes CDR1 LNHDA and CDR2 SQIVND (reference sequence). V was shortened by 4 bases and J by 7 bases, with 22 bases between the two germline ends. The TCR sequence derives from a girl between 5 and 17 years old in good health and CMV-seropositive. The specimen sequenced was PBMCs. The chain has TRBV19 and TRBJ2-2; possible D gene TRBD1, 6 bases. The chain's CDR3 is CASSTPRGVPSGGELFF. Here the CDR3 DNA reads TGTGCCAGTAGTACTCCCAGGGGCGTCCCCTCCGGCGGGGAGCTGTTTTTT.